The rows below give T cell receptor beta chains drawn from one sample of a study of blood T cell repertoires in COVID-19. Sequenced by immunoSEQ multiplex PCR; TCRdb stores in-frame clones only, minus some. The profile shows fewer than 350,000 clones, roughly 85% of them singletons. The sequenced sample was PBMCs or T cells enriched from blood (not recorded which). The receptors derive from a man in his thirties or forties who had recovered from COVID-19. Both conserved end residues are part of each CDR3. The D gene is left open where the match is weak. Only part of the rows carry a size: once, few, many, or a class if the clone is expanded.

clone size | J gene | D gene | V gene | CDR3 protein | CDR3 DNA
- | TRBJ2-7 | TRBD2 | TRBV5-1 | CASSPEQGGGPHEQYF | TGCGCCAGCAGCCCTGAACAGGGCGGGGGGCCCCACGAGCAGTACTTC
- | TRBJ1-1 | TRBD1 | TRBV6-5 | CASSYPTGGNTEAFF | TGTGCCAGCAGTTACCCCACAGGGGGCAACACTGAAGCTTTCTTT
many | TRBJ2-1 | TRBD1 | TRBV6-4 | CASSNGQGGYNEQFF | TGTGCCAGCAGTAACGGACAGGGGGGCTACAATGAGCAGTTCTTC
- | TRBJ2-3 | - | TRBV6-5 | CASSISSYTDTQYF | TGTGCCAGCAGTATATCGTCCTACACAGATACGCAGTATTTT
few | TRBJ2-6 | - | TRBV7-2 | CASSPIARPSGANVLTF | TGTGCCAGCAGCCCGATAGCAAGGCCCTCTGGGGCCAACGTCCTGACTTTC
- | TRBJ2-5 | - | TRBV9 | CASSVTTGETQYF | TGTGCCAGCAGCGTCACGACAGGAGAGACCCAGTACTTC
once | TRBJ1-2 | - | TRBV5-8 | CASSLITLINYGYTF | TGTGCCAGCAGCCTAATAACGCTGATTAACTATGGCTACACCTTC
- | TRBJ1-2 | - | TRBV7-9 | CASSLVSANYGYTF | TGTGCCAGCAGCTTAGTTTCAGCTAACTATGGCTACACCTTC
few | TRBJ2-7 | - | TRBV7-8 | CASSLETGTSYEQYF | TGTGCCAGCAGCTTAGAAACAGGGACCTCCTACGAGCAGTACTTC
- | TRBJ2-3 | - | TRBV11-2 | CASTLSISSFSTDTQYF | TGTGCCAGCACTCTTAGTATTAGTAGTTTCAGCACAGATACGCAGTATTTT
- | TRBJ1-1 | - | TRBV9 | CASSALGGEGSAFF | TGTGCCAGCAGCGCCTTAGGGGGTGAGGGGTCGGCTTTCTTT
- | TRBJ2-5 | - | TRBV24-1 | CATSEPGVAETQYF | TGTGCCACCAGTGAGCCAGGGGTTGCGGAGACCCAGTACTTC
- | TRBJ2-5 | TRBD1 | TRBV5-4 | CASSLTPGGTAETQYF | TGTGCCAGCAGCTTGACCCCAGGGGGTACGGCGGAGACCCAGTACTTC
- | TRBJ1-5 | TRBD1 | TRBV5-6 | CASSLRTGDQPQHF | TGTGCCAGCAGCTTGAGGACAGGAGATCAGCCCCAGCATTTT
- | TRBJ2-1 | TRBD2 | TRBV25-1 | CASSDPGGAGNEQFF | TGTGCCAGCAGTGACCCCGGGGGGGCCGGCAATGAGCAGTTCTTC
- | TRBJ2-4 | TRBD2 | TRBV7-2 | CASSLTSSGGAMDIQYF | TGTGCCAGCAGCTTGACATCCAGCGGGGGGGCCATGGACATTCAGTACTTC
- | TRBJ1-1 | - | TRBV19 | CASSILPNRVEAIMTEAFF | TGTGCCAGTAGTATTTTGCCGAACAGGGTAGAGGCTATTATGACTGAAGCTTTCTTT
- | TRBJ1-6 | TRBD1 | TRBV5-1 | CASSRGDSDNSPLHF | TGCGCCAGCAGCCGAGGGGACAGCGATAATTCACCCCTCCACTTT
- | TRBJ1-5 | - | TRBV28 | CASSLREGKSTYSNQPQHF | TGTGCCAGCAGTTTAAGGGAGGGGAAGTCAACTTATAGCAATCAGCCCCAGCATTTT
- | TRBJ1-2 | TRBD1 | TRBV5-1 | CASSLEGQAQGYTF | TGCGCCAGCAGCTTGGAGGGACAGGCCCAGGGCTACACCTTC
- | TRBJ1-2 | TRBD1 | TRBV6-5 | CASTPGTGAGYTF | TGTGCCAGCACCCCAGGGACAGGGGCTGGCTACACCTTC
once | TRBJ1-6 | - | TRBV4-1 | CASSQEGGGIDSPLHF | TGCGCCAGCAGCCAAGAAGGTGGGGGCATTGATTCACCCCTCCACTTT
- | TRBJ2-7 | TRBD2 | TRBV14 | CASSRLGSGQAYEQYF | TGTGCCAGCAGCCGGCTCGGTAGCGGGCAAGCCTACGAGCAGTACTTC
- | TRBJ1-6 | TRBD1 | TRBV19 | CARPRDRTRNSPLHF | TGTGCCAGACCCCGGGACAGGACCCGAAATTCACCCCTCCACTTT
- | TRBJ1-4 | TRBD1 | TRBV11-2 | CASKQGANEKLFF | TGTGCCAGCAAACAGGGGGCTAATGAAAAACTGTTTTTT
- | TRBJ2-1 | TRBD2 | TRBV7-9 | CASSLSRGVYNEQFF | TGTGCCAGCAGCTTATCGCGGGGGGTTTACAATGAGCAGTTCTTC
- | TRBJ1-5 | - | TRBV7-8 | CASSLSGVYQPQHF | TGTGCCAGCAGCTTATCCGGGGTTTATCAGCCCCAGCATTTT
- | TRBJ1-2 | - | TRBV12-3/TRBV12-4 | CASSLLAGYTF | TGTGCCAGCAGTTTACTAGCCGGCTACACCTTC
few | TRBJ1-2 | TRBD1 | TRBV15 | CATSRATGYYGYTF | TGTGCCACCAGCAGAGCGACAGGGTACTATGGCTACACCTTC
- | TRBJ2-2 | - | TRBV11-2 | CASSLYGRTNTGELFF | TGTGCCAGCAGCTTGTATGGGCGAACGAACACCGGGGAGCTGTTTTTT
- | TRBJ1-1 | - | TRBV7-2 | CASSPSSAVTEAFF | TGTGCCAGCAGCCCCAGTAGCGCGGTGACTGAAGCTTTCTTT
- | TRBJ1-3 | - | TRBV24-1 | CATSGGSKSSGNTIYF | TGTGCCACCAGTGGTGGCTCCAAAAGTTCTGGAAACACCATATATTTT
- | TRBJ1-1 | TRBD1 | TRBV7-9 | CASSLAGTGVF | TGTGCCAGCAGCTTAGCCGGGACAGGAGTCTTT
- | TRBJ2-3 | TRBD1 | TRBV24-1 | CATSSTWTGDTDTQYF | TGTGCCACCAGCTCCACCTGGACAGGGGATACAGATACGCAGTATTTT
- | TRBJ2-7 | TRBD1 | TRBV4-1 | CASSLQTGYEQYF | TGCGCCAGCAGCCTACAGACAGGGTACGAGCAGTACTTC
- | TRBJ2-2 | - | TRBV5-1 | CASSLGPGATGELFF | TGCGCCAGCAGCTTGGGTCCAGGGGCCACCGGGGAGCTGTTTTTT
- | TRBJ2-7 | TRBD2 | TRBV10-2 | CASSGLAGGEQYF | TGCGCCAGCAGTGGACTAGCGGGAGGCGAGCAGTACTTC
once | TRBJ1-1 | - | TRBV18 | CASSPSETEAFF | TGTGCCAGCTCACCATCGGAGACTGAAGCTTTCTTT
- | TRBJ2-1 | TRBD2 | TRBV25-1 | CASSDRLAGGIILF | TGTGCCAGCAGTGACCGACTAGCGGGGGGCATCATCCTCTTC
- | TRBJ1-5 | - | TRBV5-1 | CASTVGNQPQHF | TGCGCCAGCACGGTTGGCAATCAGCCCCAGCATTTT
few | TRBJ2-2 | - | TRBV6-2/TRBV6-3 | CASSSLTGELFF | TGTGCCAGCAGCAGCCTCACCGGGGAGCTGTTTTTT
- | TRBJ2-7 | - | TRBV27 | CASSLSGSARYEQYF | TGTGCCAGCAGTTTATCTGGCTCCGCCCGCTACGAGCAGTACTTC
- | TRBJ2-6 | - | TRBV29-1 | CSVGGAPGANVLTF | TGCAGCGTTGGTGGGGCTCCAGGGGCCAACGTCCTGACTTTC
- | TRBJ1-2 | - | TRBV19 | CASAVTGSGMVGYTF | TGTGCCAGCGCCGTGACAGGCAGTGGGATGGTGGGCTACACCTTC
- | TRBJ1-2 | TRBD1 | TRBV7-9 | CASSRDGQGRIGGYTF | TGTGCCAGCAGCCGGGACGGACAGGGGAGGATCGGTGGCTACACCTTC
- | TRBJ2-1 | TRBD2 | TRBV5-4 | CASRGTNNEQFF | TGTGCCAGCCGGGGGACTAACAATGAGCAGTTCTTC
few | TRBJ2-5 | - | TRBV6-6 | CASMSGGGETQYF | TGTGCCAGCATGAGTGGGGGCGGGGAGACCCAGTACTTC
- | TRBJ2-3 | TRBD2 | TRBV5-4 | CASSPSTSGGFTDTQYF | TGTGCCAGCAGCCCTTCGACTAGCGGGGGATTCACAGATACGCAGTATTTT
many | TRBJ2-1 | - | TRBV3-1/TRBV3-2 | CASSQTFDNEQFF | TGTGCCAGCAGTCAGACTTTTGACAATGAGCAGTTCTTC
- | TRBJ1-1 | - | TRBV29-1 | CSGGSFTSEAFF | TGCAGCGGGGGTAGTTTTACGTCTGAAGCTTTCTTT
once | TRBJ2-7 | - | TRBV7-2 | CASSRGGGVTYEQYF | TGTGCCAGCAGCCGGGGTGGCGGGGTGACCTACGAGCAGTACTTC
- | TRBJ2-2 | - | TRBV19 | CASSTGVGTGELFF | TGTGCCAGTAGTACCGGGGTTGGCACCGGGGAGCTGTTTTTT